This TCR beta chain was recovered during a study of T cells after yellow fever vaccination. Study results and limitations: Clonotypes appearing in both CD4 and CD8 compartments existed, and their share was small.

V lost 6 bases and J 5 bases, leaving 19 bases between the germline ends. The length of the CDR3 is 15 residues. Germline lookup yields CDR1 MGHRA and CDR2 YSYEKL. This clonotype showed up just a few times. Antigen: not known. The authors made TCR cDNA by 5'RACE template switching, adding a universal primer site and UMIs. TCRdb re-called the 5' RACE reads with MiXCR, one entry per CDR3 protein. Of under 600,000 distinct CDR3 sequences listed, just over 20% are singletons. The sequencing used PBMCs, collected approximately 20 days after the first yellow fever vaccination. V usage is TRBV4-1 and J usage is TRBJ1-2; a weak D match, TRBD1 (6 bases). The clonotype was recovered from a man aged 18-30 years who received the YFV17D yellow fever vaccine. The DNA for the CDR3 is TGCGCCAGCAGTCCCAGGGTTGGGGGCGGATATGGCTACACCTTC. Amino acids: CASSPRVGGGYGYTF.